The clone carrying this T cell receptor (beta chain) was picked up many times. Antigen specificity is unknown. One entry per CDR3 protein, called by TCRdb with MiXCR from the reads. The table has 180,000 or so distinct CDR3 sequences, about 18% seen once. The data are from a study of T cell repertoires in cytomegalovirus infection. Notes on the study in general: The cumulative frequency of public TCR beta families identified carriers of CMV plus the relevant HLA. CMV-specific TCR beta clonotypes restricted by HLA-C dominated the ex vivo response.

CDR1 is SQVTM, CDR2 ANQGSEA, per germline. CDR3 length equals 12 residues. With 4 bases clipped from V and 2 bases from J, the junction kept 2 bases outside the gene matches. This receptor was identified in a human donor in good health (CMV status not recorded). Some clones in this sample may be carry-over from other donors' samples. The sequenced sample consisted of CD8+ T cells from PBMCs. The chain combines TRBV29-1 with TRBJ2-7, with TRBD2 identical over 7 bases. The CDR3 DNA reads as TGCAGCGTTGCGAGCGGGGCCTACGAGCAGTACTTC. This gives the protein CSVASGAYEQYF.